The clone carrying this TCR beta chain showed up just once. Its specificity is unknown. Clones were sequenced by immunoSEQ multiplex PCR, and TCRdb holds only the in-frame ones, with some missing. Here the sample spans around 190,000 clones, roughly 85% being singletons. The sample comes from a study of cytomegalovirus exposure and HLA in healthy donors. Study overall: Both the roughly 120 validation repertoires and the roughly 620 first-cohort repertoires used the same platform, as reported by a later analysis.

Notes on the study in general: CMV antigen specificity was confirmed in vitro for three CMV-associated chains. Rare TCR sequences predominated, though certain public TCRs were found in many donors. The study labeled more than 150 TCR beta chains cytomegalovirus-associated.

This receptor was identified in a man between 18 and 35 years old in good health and CMV-seropositive. The sequencing input was PBMCs.

In nucleotides, the CDR3 is TGTGCCAGCAGTGGGTGGGGGGGGTATGAGACCCAGTACTTC. Translating gives CASSGWGGYETQYF. This chain joins TRBV2 and TRBJ2-5, with TRBD2 matching 7 bases. Germline V gene sequence: CDR1 SNHLY, CDR2 FYNNEI. The CDR3 contains 14 residues. J gave up 5 bases and V 4 bases, and 7 bases lay outside the gene matches.